This entry concerns a single T cell receptor beta chain. Its antigen is currently unknown. Looked up from germline, CDR1 is MDHEN and CDR2 is SYDVKM. Trimming cost V 3 bases and J 4 bases, with 10 bases left between them. The CDR3 length is 14 residues. These data originate in a study of blood T cells in healthy people across ages. Overall study results and limits: CMV infection status of these donors was not known. Diversity estimated from one million T cells was considered an underestimate. Long-lived donors carried more naive CD4+ cells and greater diversity than aged donors.

With a J-beta primer mix and a sample-barcoded 5' primer, a second PCR ran about 7 to 11 cycles. TCRdb independently ran MiXCR on the 5' RACE reads; one entry per CDR3 protein. The table has approximately 730,000 distinct CDR3 sequences, about 53% seen once. This chain connects TRBV28 to TRBJ2-1; no clear D. This clonotype was sampled from a man older than 75 in good health. Sequenced input: blood. CDR3 bases: TGTGCCAGCAGTTTGGTAGTAGAGTACAATGAGCAGTTCTTC. This translates into CASSLVVEYNEQFF.